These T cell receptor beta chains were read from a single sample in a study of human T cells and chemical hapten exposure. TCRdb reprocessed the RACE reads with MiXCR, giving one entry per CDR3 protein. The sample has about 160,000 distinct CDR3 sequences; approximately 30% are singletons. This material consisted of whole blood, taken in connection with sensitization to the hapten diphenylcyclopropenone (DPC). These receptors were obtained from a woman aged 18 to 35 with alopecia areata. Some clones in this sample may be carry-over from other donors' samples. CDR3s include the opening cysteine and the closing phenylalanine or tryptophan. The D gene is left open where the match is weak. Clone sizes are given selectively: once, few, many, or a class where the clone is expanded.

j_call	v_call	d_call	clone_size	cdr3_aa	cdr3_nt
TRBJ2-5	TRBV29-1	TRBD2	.	CSVEDRASGTQETQYF	TGCAGCGTTGAAGATCGGGCTAGCGGGACCCAAGAGACCCAGTACTTC
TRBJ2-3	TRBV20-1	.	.	CSAPPYTDTQYF	TGCAGTGCCCCACCGTACACAGATACGCAGTATTTT
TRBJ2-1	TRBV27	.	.	CASSLTGGTGEQFF	TGTGCCAGCAGTTTGACTGGCGGCACCGGCGAGCAGTTCTTC
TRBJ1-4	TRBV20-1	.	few	CSARDGAQGGEKLFF	TGCAGTGCTAGAGATGGGGCGCAGGGTGGCGAAAAACTGTTTTTT
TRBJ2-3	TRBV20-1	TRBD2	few	CSEGLAGKTDTQYF	TGCAGCGAAGGACTAGCGGGGAAGACAGATACGCAGTATTTT
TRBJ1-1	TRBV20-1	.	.	CSARDWDTEAFF	TGCAGTGCTAGAGATTGGGACACTGAAGCTTTCTTT
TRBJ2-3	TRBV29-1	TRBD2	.	CSVVKAGVAPSTDTQYF	TGCAGCGTTGTTAAAGCGGGGGTTGCTCCTAGCACAGATACGCAGTATTTT
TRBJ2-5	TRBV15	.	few	CATSRTARQETQYF	TGTGCCACCAGCAGGACAGCACGACAAGAGACCCAGTACTTC
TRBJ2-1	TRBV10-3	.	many	CAISESRYSGGPYNEQFF	TGTGCCATCAGTGAGTCGAGGTATTCGGGGGGCCCATACAATGAGCAGTTCTTC
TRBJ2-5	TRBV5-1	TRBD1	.	CASSPTGGQEVRGETQYF	TGCGCCAGCAGCCCGACAGGGGGACAGGAGGTGCGGGGAGAGACCCAGTACTTC
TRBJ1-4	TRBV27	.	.	CASRSWGADEKLFF	TGTGCCAGCAGATCGTGGGGGGCAGATGAAAAACTGTTTTTT
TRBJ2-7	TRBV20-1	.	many	CSAREAGSPYEQYF	TGCAGTGCTAGAGAAGCCGGGAGCCCCTACGAGCAGTACTTC
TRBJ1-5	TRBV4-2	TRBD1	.	CASSLTRTGVSNQPQHF	TGTGCCAGCAGCCTCACCCGCACAGGGGTCAGCAATCAGCCCCAGCATTTT
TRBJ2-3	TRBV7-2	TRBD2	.	CASSVGLAGVAQYF	TGTGCCAGCAGCGTAGGACTAGCGGGAGTAGCGCAGTATTTT
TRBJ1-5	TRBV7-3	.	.	CASSSDGYSNQPQHF	TGTGCCAGCAGCTCGGACGGATATAGCAATCAGCCCCAGCATTTT
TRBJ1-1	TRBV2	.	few	CASSAGGGTEAFF	TGTGCCAGCAGTGCTGGTGGGGGAACTGAAGCTTTCTTT
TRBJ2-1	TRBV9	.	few	CASSVSGPPHNEQFF	TGTGCCAGCAGCGTATCGGGACCTCCACACAATGAGCAGTTCTTC
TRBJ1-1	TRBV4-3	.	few	CASRATQVTEAFF	TGCGCCAGCAGGGCGACTCAGGTCACTGAAGCTTTCTTT
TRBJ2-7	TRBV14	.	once	CASSQRYALEQYF	TGTGCCAGCAGCCAACGCTACGCCCTGGAGCAGTACTTC
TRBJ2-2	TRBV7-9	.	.	CASSLIGPGELFF	TGTGCCAGCAGCTTGATTGGCCCCGGGGAGCTGTTTTTT
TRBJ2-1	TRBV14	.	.	CASSQRGRKQFF	TGTGCCAGCAGCCAGCGGGGGCGTAAGCAGTTCTTC
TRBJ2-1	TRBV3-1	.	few	CASSQVTGTYNEQFF	TGTGCCAGCAGCCAAGTCACCGGGACCTACAATGAGCAGTTCTTC
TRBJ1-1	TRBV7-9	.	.	CASSLDNEAFF	TGTGCCAGCAGCTTAGATAATGAAGCTTTCTTT
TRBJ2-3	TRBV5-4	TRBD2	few	CASSLDGLAGRGADTQYF	TGTGCCAGCAGCTTGGACGGCCTAGCGGGGAGAGGGGCAGATACGCAGTATTTT
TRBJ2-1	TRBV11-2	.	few	CASSSLEGGYNEQFF	TGTGCCAGCAGCTCTCTCGAGGGGGGGTACAATGAGCAGTTCTTC
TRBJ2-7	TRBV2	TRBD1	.	CASRYRGRFSEQYF	TGTGCCAGCAGGTACAGGGGGCGCTTCTCGGAGCAGTACTTC
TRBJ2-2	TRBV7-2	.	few	CASSRRDTSYGELFF	TGTGCCAGCAGCCGACGGGACACCAGCTACGGGGAGCTGTTTTTT
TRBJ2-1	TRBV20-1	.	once	CSASGLAGANNEQFF	TGCAGTGCTAGCGGCCTTGCGGGGGCAAACAATGAGCAGTTCTTC
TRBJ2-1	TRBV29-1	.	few	CSVDRVSSYNEQFF	TGCAGCGTTGACCGGGTGAGCTCCTACAATGAGCAGTTCTTC
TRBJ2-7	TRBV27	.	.	CASSFRQGGEQYF	TGTGCCAGCAGTTTTAGGCAGGGTGGCGAGCAGTACTTC
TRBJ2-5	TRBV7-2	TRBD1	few	CASSPREQGRETQYF	TGTGCCAGCAGCCCAAGGGAACAGGGGCGAGAGACCCAGTACTTC
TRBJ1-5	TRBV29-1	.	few	CSAGDSNQPQHF	TGCAGCGCAGGGGATAGCAATCAGCCCCAGCATTTT
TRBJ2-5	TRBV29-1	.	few	CSVGETQYF	TGCAGCGTTGGAGAGACCCAGTACTTC
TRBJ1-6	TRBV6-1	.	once	CASSDLTVGSPLHF	TGTGCCAGCAGTGATCTGACAGTTGGTTCACCCCTCCACTTT
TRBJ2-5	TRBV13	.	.	CASSRGRSPEWTQYF	TGTGCCAGCAGCCGGGGACGGAGCCCCGAATGGACCCAGTACTTC
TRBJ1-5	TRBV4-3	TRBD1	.	CASSQAPGQDSNQPQHF	TGCGCCAGCAGCCAAGCACCGGGACAGGATAGCAATCAGCCCCAGCATTTT
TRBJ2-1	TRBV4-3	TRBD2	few	CASSSQTSGSYNEQFF	TGCGCCAGCAGCTCACAGACTAGCGGGAGTTACAATGAGCAGTTCTTC
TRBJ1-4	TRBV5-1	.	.	CASGEGGYNEKLFF	TGCGCCAGTGGTGAGGGCGGATATAATGAAAAACTGTTTTTT
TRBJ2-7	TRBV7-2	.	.	CASSPGRLEQYF	TGTGCCAGCAGCCCTGGGCGGCTCGAGCAGTACTTC
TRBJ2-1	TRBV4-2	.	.	CASSQDGLGDNEQFF	TGTGCCAGCAGCCAAGATGGCCTAGGGGACAATGAGCAGTTCTTC
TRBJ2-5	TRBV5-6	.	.	CASSRRARGETQYF	TGTGCCAGCAGCCGCCGGGCCCGGGGAGAGACCCAGTACTTC
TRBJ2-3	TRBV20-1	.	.	CSAREGLEKDTQYF	TGCAGTGCTAGAGAGGGGCTAGAGAAAGATACGCAGTATTTT
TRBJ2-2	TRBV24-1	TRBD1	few	CATSAPGGGTGELFF	TGTGCCACCAGTGCCCCAGGGGGTGGAACCGGGGAGCTGTTTTTT
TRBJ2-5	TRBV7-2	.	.	CASSLNRQETQYF	TGTGCCAGCAGCTTAAACCGACAAGAGACCCAGTACTTC
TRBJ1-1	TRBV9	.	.	CASSPGGGGTEAFF	TGTGCCAGCAGCCCCGGGGGAGGAGGCACTGAAGCTTTCTTT
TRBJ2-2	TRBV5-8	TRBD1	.	CASRTGTGHTGELFF	TGTGCCAGCAGGACCGGGACAGGGCACACCGGGGAGCTGTTTTTT
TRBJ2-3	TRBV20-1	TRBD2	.	CSARKRGSTDTQYF	TGCAGTGCTAGGAAGCGGGGTAGCACAGATACGCAGTATTTT
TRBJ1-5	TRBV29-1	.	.	CSVVEWGASQPQHF	TGCAGCGTTGTTGAGTGGGGGGCTAGTCAGCCCCAGCATTTT
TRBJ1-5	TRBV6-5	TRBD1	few	CASSYSSGTGNQPQHF	TGTGCCAGCAGTTACTCCTCCGGGACAGGCAATCAGCCCCAGCATTTT
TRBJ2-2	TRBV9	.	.	CASSVHPRALTARNTGELFF	TGTGCCAGCAGCGTCCATCCCCGGGCCCTAACCGCCCGGAACACCGGGGAGCTGTTTTTT
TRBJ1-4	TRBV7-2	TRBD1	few	CASSPPGQGFEKLFF	TGTGCCAGCAGCCCCCCGGGACAGGGGTTTGAAAAACTGTTTTTT
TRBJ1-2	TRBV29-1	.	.	CSVGQIYGYTF	TGCAGCGTTGGACAAATCTATGGCTACACCTTC
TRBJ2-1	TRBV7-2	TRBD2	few	CASSFTSGRNSGEQFF	TGTGCCAGCAGCTTCACTAGCGGGAGGAATAGCGGTGAGCAGTTCTTC
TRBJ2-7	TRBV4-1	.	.	CASSQGGGRGSYEQYF	TGCGCCAGCAGCCAAGGAGGAGGGAGAGGATCCTACGAGCAGTACTTC
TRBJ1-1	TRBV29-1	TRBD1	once	CSGGQGGGLVMNTEAFF	TGCAGCGGGGGACAGGGGGGCGGTCTAGTCATGAACACTGAAGCTTTCTTT
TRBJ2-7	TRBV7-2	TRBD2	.	CASSFIAGILYEQYF	TGTGCCAGCAGCTTTATAGCGGGAATACTCTACGAGCAGTACTTC
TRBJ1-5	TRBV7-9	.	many	CASSLATGGNQPQHF	TGTGCCAGCAGCTTAGCGACAGGCGGAAATCAGCCCCAGCATTTT
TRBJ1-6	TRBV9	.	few	CASSRDGRYNSPLHF	TGTGCCAGCAGTAGGGACGGGAGATATAATTCACCCCTCCACTTT
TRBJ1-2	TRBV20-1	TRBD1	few	CSASTGLNYGYTF	TGCAGTGCGTCGACAGGGCTTAACTATGGCTACACCTTC